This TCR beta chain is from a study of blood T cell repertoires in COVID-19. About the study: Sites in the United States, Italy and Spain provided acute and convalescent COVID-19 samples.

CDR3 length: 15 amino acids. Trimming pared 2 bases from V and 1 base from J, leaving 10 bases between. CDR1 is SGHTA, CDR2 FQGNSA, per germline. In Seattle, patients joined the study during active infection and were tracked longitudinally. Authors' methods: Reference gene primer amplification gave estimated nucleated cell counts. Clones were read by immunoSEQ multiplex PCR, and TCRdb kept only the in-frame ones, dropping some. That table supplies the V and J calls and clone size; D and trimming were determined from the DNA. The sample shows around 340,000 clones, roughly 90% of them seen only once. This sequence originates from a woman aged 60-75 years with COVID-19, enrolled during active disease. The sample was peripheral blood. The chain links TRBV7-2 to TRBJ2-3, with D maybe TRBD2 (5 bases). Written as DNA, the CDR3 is TGTGCCAGCAGCTTACAGCGGACTCGCACAGATACGCAGTATTTT. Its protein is CASSLQRTRTDTQYF.